This entry lists 27 T cell receptor beta chains sequenced from one sample in a study of cytomegalovirus exposure and HLA in healthy donors. A multiplex PCR was run with 60 Vbeta primers and 13 Jbeta primers. Produced via immunoSEQ multiplex PCR; TCRdb's table is partial and in-frame only. The repertoire holds about 150,000 clones, with over 65% as singletons. The sample was PBMCs. These receptors all come from a woman aged 40 to 50 in good health and CMV-seronegative.

This clone was detected a few times. The chain is built from TRBV2 and TRBJ1-5; no clear D gene. The CDR3 length is 16 residues. With 2 bases removed from V and 3 bases from J, the gap between germline ends came to 14 bases. Germline loops: CDR1 SNHLY, CDR2 FYNNEI. The CDR3 is CASSETGTEPNQPQHF. The CDR3 DNA reads TGTGCCAGCAGTGAAACTGGTACAGAGCCCAATCAGCCCCAGCATTTT.

This chain uses TRBV10-3 with TRBJ2-1; TRBD1 is a possible D gene (5 bases). Trimming left V 10 bases short and J 5 bases short, with 15 bases between. This CDR3 has 13 amino acids. The germline gives CDR1 ENHRY, CDR2 SYGVKD. CDR3 in amino acids: CATRQNPNNEQFF. CDR3 in DNA: TGTGCCACCCGACAGAACCCAAACAATGAGCAGTTCTTC.

J is TRBJ2-1 and V is TRBV4-1; weak D call: TRBD1 (7 bases). V was cut by 4 bases and J by 8 bases, with 21 bases left in between. Germline loops: CDR1 MGHRA, CDR2 YSYEKL. CDR3 length: 16 amino acids. The CDR3 is CASSPTGQDGRYEQFF. CDR3 bases: TGCGCCAGCAGCCCAACCGGACAGGACGGGAGATATGAGCAGTTCTTC.

The chain employs TRBV5-4 and TRBJ2-7; unclear D gene. There are 12 residues in the CDR3. V lost 7 bases, J lost 5 bases, and 13 bases lay in between. Germline CDR1 reads SGHNT; CDR2 reads YYREEE (reference sequence). CDR3: CASGGLSDEQYF. The CDR3 DNA reads as TGTGCCAGCGGCGGTCTGAGCGACGAGCAGTACTTC.

CDR3 nucleotide sequence: TGCAGCGTCACACAGGGGGCCAACACTGAAGCTTTCTTT. Protein sequence: CSVTQGANTEAFF. J is TRBJ1-1 and V is TRBV29-1; TRBD1 matches 9 bases. The CDR3 totals 13 residues. Trimming removed 6 bases from V and 2 bases from J; junction bases left unmatched: 4. From germline, CDR1 is SQVTM and CDR2 ANQGSEA.

The rearrangement links TRBV5-1 to TRBJ2-2; D unclear. Germline CDR1 reads SGHRS; CDR2 reads YFSETQ. The CDR3 has 14 amino acids. V lost 6 bases and J lost 1, with 10 bases in between. The CDR3: CASIPYQNTGELFF. CDR3 bases: TGCGCCAGCATCCCCTACCAGAACACCGGGGAGCTGTTTTTT. The full variable domain, completed using reference TRBV5-1 and TRBJ2-2, is KAGVTQTPRYLIKTRGQQVTLSCSPISGHRSVSWYQQTPGQGLQFLFEYFSETQRNKGNFPGRFSGRQFSNSRSEMNVSTLELGDSALYLCASIPYQNTGELFFGEGSRLTVL.

CDR3 protein: CASSLSSGVKVGELFF. In nucleotides, the CDR3 is TGTGCCAGCAGCTTATCTTCGGGGGTAAAGGTCGGGGAGCTGTTTTTT. This rearrangement joins TRBV7-2 to TRBJ2-2; possibly TRBD2 for D (6 bases). V shed 2 bases and J shed 7 bases, with 17 bases lying between them. The CDR3 is 16 residues long. Germline V gene lookup returns CDR1 SGHTA and CDR2 FQGNSA.

The rearrangement links TRBV13 to TRBJ2-3; 7 bases line up with TRBD1. The trim removed 1 base at V and 3 bases at J, leaving 4 bases unmatched. Germline V gene lookup returns CDR1 PRHDT and CDR2 FYEKMQ (reference sequence). The CDR3 consists of 15 residues. The CDR3 region is CASSLVTGETDTQYF. In DNA form, the CDR3 reads TGTGCCAGCAGCTTAGTAACAGGGGAAACAGATACGCAGTATTTT.

This chain links TRBV6-5 with TRBJ1-1; D remains unclear. The CDR3 covers 11 residues. CDR1 is MNHEY and CDR2 is SVGAGI in the germline V gene. Trimming took off 2 bases at V and 5 bases at J, with 3 bases between the two ends. CDR3 residues: CASSYLTEAFF. CDR3 sequence (DNA): TGTGCCAGCAGTTACCTGACTGAAGCTTTCTTT.

The chain combines TRBV19 with TRBJ1-2; 7 bases are shared with TRBD1. Germline trimming cut 9 bases from V and 4 bases from J; bases unmatched to any gene: 11. Germline CDR1 is LNHDA and CDR2 is SQIVND (reference sequence). The CDR3 has 14 residues. The DNA of the CDR3 is TGTGCCAGCGAATTACAGGGGACCTTCTATGGCTACACCTTC. Its protein product is CASELQGTFYGYTF.

The rearrangement uses TRBV5-6 and TRBJ2-7, with TRBD2 identical over 7 bases. The germline CDR1 and CDR2 sequences are SGHDT and YYEEEE. V dropped 0 bases and J dropped 2; count of bases not matched to a gene: 2. CDR3 size: 14 residues. The CDR3 sequence: CASSLASGTYEQYF. The DNA for the CDR3 is TGTGCCAGCAGCTTGGCCAGCGGGACCTACGAGCAGTACTTC.

The V call is TRBV19, the J call TRBJ1-1, with 10 bases fitting TRBD1. CDR1 and CDR2 (germline): LNHDA, SQIVND (reference sequence). J gave up 6 bases and V 5 bases, and 6 bases lay outside the gene matches. This CDR3 has 14 residues. Here the CDR3 reads CASSGDRGSAEAFF. CDR3 coding DNA: TGTGCCAGTAGTGGGGACAGGGGAAGCGCTGAAGCTTTCTTT.

V and J are TRBV11-2 and TRBJ1-4; 7 positions agree with TRBD1. Trimming cost V 7 bases and J 2 bases; bases outside gene matches: 10. The CDR3 loop spans 16 amino acids. Germline-derived CDR1 and CDR2 are SGHAT and FQNNGV. The CDR3 here is CASTPIGGLTNEKLFF. As DNA, the CDR3 is TGTGCCAGCACCCCAATAGGGGGCCTGACTAATGAAAAACTGTTTTTT. The full variable domain, in which reference TRBV11-2 and TRBJ1-4 provide the parts outside the CDR3, is EAGVAQSPRYKIIEKRQSVAFWCNPISGHATLYWYQQILGQGPKLLIQFQNNGVVDDSQLPKDRFSAERLKGVDSTLKIQPAKLEDSAVYLCASTPIGGLTNEKLFFGSGTQLSVL.

The table lists this clone with a count of one. The chain employs TRBV4-1 and TRBJ2-1; 7 positions agree with TRBD1. The V gene's germline CDR1 is MGHRA and CDR2 YSYEKL. V was pared by 0 bases and J by 9 bases, with 5 bases of the junction left unmatched. The CDR3 is 14 amino acids. In DNA, the CDR3 is TGCGCCAGCAGCCAAGATAGGGGGCGAAGTGAGCAGTTCTTC. It encodes CASSQDRGRSEQFF.

The CDR3 loop reads CASSLLAGGPHTGELFF. The CDR3 bases are TGTGCCAGCAGTCTACTAGCGGGGGGGCCCCACACCGGGGAGCTGTTTTTT. The chain carries TRBV7-2 and TRBJ2-2, with TRBD2 matching 13 bases. There are 17 residues in the CDR3. J was trimmed by 3 bases and V by 6 bases; bases with no gene match: 7. CDR1 SGHTA and CDR2 FQGNSA come from the germline V gene. Variable domain in full (rest from reference TRBV7-2 and TRBJ2-2): GAGVSQSPSNKVTEKGKDVELRCDPISGHTALYWYRQSLGQGLEFLIYFQGNSAPDKSGLPSDRFSAERTGGSVSTLTIQRTQQEDSAVYLCASSLLAGGPHTGELFFGEGSRLTVL.

The V call is TRBV5-1, the J call TRBJ2-5; 7 bases line up with TRBD1. Germline CDR1 SGHRS, CDR2 YFSETQ. This CDR3 has 14 amino acids. Trimming at V came to 0 bases and at J to 5 bases, leaving 4 bases not matched to a gene. CDR3 sequence reads: CASSLEGGGETQYF. DNA of the CDR3: TGCGCCAGCAGCTTGGAAGGGGGCGGTGAGACCCAGTACTTC.

Here the CDR3 reads CASDGAGVNEKLFF. The DNA for the CDR3 is TGTGCCAGCGATGGGGCAGGGGTTAATGAAAAACTGTTTTTT. The chain uses TRBV25-1 and TRBJ1-4; a weak D match, TRBD1 (6 bases). V was trimmed by 8 bases and J by 4 bases, leaving 14 bases between them. Germline V CDR1 and CDR2: MGHDK, SYGVNS. The CDR3 has 14 residues.

The rearrangement uses TRBV5-4 and TRBJ1-1; 8 nucleotides agree with TRBD1. CDR1 is SGHNT and CDR2 is YYREEE in the germline V gene (reference sequence). The CDR3 runs to 15 residues. The J segment lost 4 bases and the V segment lost 4 bases, leaving 9 bases of the junction unmatched. Here the CDR3 DNA reads TGTGCCAGCAGCACTACCCAGGGGGCGGTCACTGAAGCTTTCTTT. This gives the protein CASSTTQGAVTEAFF.

The chain combines TRBV29-1 with TRBJ2-1; no clear D gene. The CDR3 has 14 residues. Trimming removed 8 bases at V and 0 bases at J, with 14 bases between. Germline V gene data show CDR1 as SQVTM and CDR2 as ANQGSEA. CDR3 sequence (DNA): TGCAGCTCTTATCACAGTCGCTCCTACAATGAGCAGTTCTTC. Translation: CSSYHSRSYNEQFF.

The rearrangement uses TRBV7-8 and TRBJ1-1, with D unclear. V was clipped by 5 bases and J by 0 bases, with 13 bases between them. The germline V gene has CDR1 SGHVS and CDR2 FQNEAQ. The CDR3 is 15 amino acids. CDR3 in amino acids: CASSTGEPMNTEAFF. The CDR3 bases are TGTGCCAGCAGCACGGGAGAGCCTATGAACACTGAAGCTTTCTTT. Looking up the rest from reference TRBV7-8 and TRBJ1-1 gives the full variable domain: GAGVSQSPRYKVAKRGQDVALRCDPISGHVSLFWYQQALGQGPEFLTYFQNEAQLDKSGLPSDRFFAERPEGSVSTLKIQRTQQEDSAVYLCASSTGEPMNTEAFFGQGTRLTVV.

This sequence joins TRBV7-9 and TRBJ2-7; TRBD1 matches at 10 bases. Germline CDR1 is SEHNR and CDR2 is FQNEAQ (reference sequence). CDR3 length equals 14 residues. J was trimmed by 6 bases and V by 3 bases; bases with no gene match: 5. Here the CDR3 reads CASSFAGQGSEQYF. The CDR3 DNA follows: TGTGCCAGCAGCTTTGCGGGACAGGGGTCCGAGCAGTACTTC.

The chain has TRBV29-1 and TRBJ2-1, with D uncertain. Germline V CDR1 and CDR2: SQVTM, ANQGSEA. The CDR3 contains 13 residues. The V end was cut by 4 bases, the J end by 2 bases, with 9 bases between. The CDR3 DNA sequence: TGCAGCGTTGGGGCAGAGACCTACAATGAGCAGTTCTTC. It translates to CSVGAETYNEQFF.

The CDR3 is CASSLGRDSWGETQYF. The DNA for the CDR3 is TGTGCCAGCAGCTTAGGACGGGACTCCTGGGGAGAGACCCAGTACTTC. The V and J genes are TRBV7-9 and TRBJ2-5; D may be TRBD2 (6 bases). Germline loops: CDR1 SEHNR, CDR2 FQNEAQ (reference sequence). CDR3 length: 16 amino acids. V lost 1 base to trimming and J lost 4 bases, with 16 bases between them.

The chain links TRBV5-1 to TRBJ2-1; unclear D gene. V lost 0 bases to trimming and J lost 6 bases, with 10 bases between them. The CDR3 covers 14 residues. Germline-derived CDR1 and CDR2 are SGHRS and YFSETQ. CDR3 coding DNA: TGCGCCAGCAGCTTGGAACAGACGAGCAATGAGCAGTTCTTC. Protein product: CASSLEQTSNEQFF.

Comment on this clone: Germline and junction disagree at one end, which may indicate a read error. J is TRBJ1-2 and V is TRBV5-4; 7 nucleotides line up with TRBD1. This CDR3 is 11 amino acids long. Germline-derived CDR1 and CDR2 are SGHNT and YYREEE (reference sequence). CDR3: CASSEGTEPYF. In DNA, the CDR3 is TGTGCCAGCAGCGAGGGGACAGAACCATACTTC.

This rearrangement joins TRBV13 to TRBJ2-3; D gene unclear. V was cut by 1 base and J by 5 bases, with 7 bases left in between. CDR3 length: 13 residues. Per the germline V gene, CDR1 is PRHDT and CDR2 is FYEKMQ (reference sequence). CDR3 amino acids: CASSLEELDTQYF. The CDR3 coding sequence is TGTGCCAGCAGCTTAGAAGAGTTAGATACGCAGTATTTT.

This clone has more than one count but fewer than ten. The V call is TRBV14, the J call TRBJ2-3; D is possibly TRBD1 (6 bases). This CDR3 has 14 residues. Trimming stripped 5 bases from V and 5 bases from J, with 14 bases between. CDR1 is SGHDN and CDR2 is FVKESK in the germline V gene. The DNA of the CDR3 is TGTGCCAGCAGCTTCAGACAGGCCCGAGATACGCAGTATTTT. This sequence encodes CASSFRQARDTQYF.